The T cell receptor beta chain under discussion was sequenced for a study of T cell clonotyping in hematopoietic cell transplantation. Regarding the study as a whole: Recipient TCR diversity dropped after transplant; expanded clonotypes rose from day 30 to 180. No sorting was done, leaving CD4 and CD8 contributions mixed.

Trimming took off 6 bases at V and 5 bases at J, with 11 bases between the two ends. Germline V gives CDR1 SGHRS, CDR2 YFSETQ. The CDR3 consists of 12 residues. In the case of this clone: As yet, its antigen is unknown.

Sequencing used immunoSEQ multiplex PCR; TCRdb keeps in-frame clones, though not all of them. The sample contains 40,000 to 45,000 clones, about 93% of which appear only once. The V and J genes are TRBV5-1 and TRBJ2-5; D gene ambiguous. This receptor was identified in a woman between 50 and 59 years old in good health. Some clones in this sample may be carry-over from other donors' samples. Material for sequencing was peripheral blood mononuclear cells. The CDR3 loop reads CASNDPGETQYF. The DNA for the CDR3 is TGCGCCAGCAATGACCCCGGGGAGACCCAGTACTTC.